This TCR beta chain stems from a study of Graves' ophthalmopathy and Graves' hyperthyroidism. Exclusion criteria comprised other autoimmune diseases, uncontrolled infections, pregnancy or lactation in patients. A few counts support this clonotype. Its antigen remains unknown. RNA transcripts served as template for amplifying TCR beta CDR3 sequences. HTBI primers served in a first-round RT-PCR, which a second-round multiplex PCR followed. Each CDR3 protein gets one entry after TCRdb re-called the multiplex PCR reads with MiXCR. The data hold roughly 420,000 distinct CDR3 sequences, with around 20% observed a single time. General observations from the study: Among expanded thyroid clonotypes above 0.001 frequency, most also occurred in blood. The model reached 65% to 71% sensitivity and roughly 76% specificity for predicting ophthalmopathy progression.

V shed 7 bases and J 6 bases; nucleotides not matched to a gene: 8. The CDR3 is 13 residues long. The chain couples TRBV12-3 or TRBV12-4 to TRBJ1-1; 7 positions match TRBD1. The sample was peripheral blood. The clonotype was recovered from a woman aged 18-30 years with stable Graves' hyperthyroidism. CDR3 loop: CASNPRQGAEAFF. The CDR3 DNA reads TGTGCCAGCAACCCCCGACAGGGCGCTGAAGCTTTCTTT.